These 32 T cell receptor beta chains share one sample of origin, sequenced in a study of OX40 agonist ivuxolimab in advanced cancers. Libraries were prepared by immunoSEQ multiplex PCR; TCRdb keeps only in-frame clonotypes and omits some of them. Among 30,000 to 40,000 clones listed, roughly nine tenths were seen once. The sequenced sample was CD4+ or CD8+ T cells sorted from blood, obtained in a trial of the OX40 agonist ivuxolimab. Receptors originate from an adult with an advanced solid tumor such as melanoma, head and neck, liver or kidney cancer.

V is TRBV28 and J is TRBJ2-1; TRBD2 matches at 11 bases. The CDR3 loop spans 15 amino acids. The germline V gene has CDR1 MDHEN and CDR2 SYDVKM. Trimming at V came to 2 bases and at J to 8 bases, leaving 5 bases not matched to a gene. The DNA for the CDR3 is TGTGCCAGCAGTTTAAGTAGCGGGAGGGATGATGAGCAGTTCTTC. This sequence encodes CASSLSSGRDDEQFF.

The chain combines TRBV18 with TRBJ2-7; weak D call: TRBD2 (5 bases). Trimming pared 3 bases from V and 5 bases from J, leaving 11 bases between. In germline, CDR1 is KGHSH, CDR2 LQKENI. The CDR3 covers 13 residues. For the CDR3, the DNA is TGTGCCAGCTCACCCTCCGGGGAGAACGAGCAGTACTTC. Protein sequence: CASSPSGENEQYF.

CDR3 protein: CASSSGGQNEKLFF. In nucleotides, the CDR3 is TGTGCCAGCAGTTCCGGAGGACAGAATGAAAAACTGTTTTTT. The rearrangement links TRBV21-1 to TRBJ1-4; the D call of TRBD1 is as the table states it, not checked on the DNA. TRBV21-1 is reported as a pseudogene. There are 14 residues in the CDR3.

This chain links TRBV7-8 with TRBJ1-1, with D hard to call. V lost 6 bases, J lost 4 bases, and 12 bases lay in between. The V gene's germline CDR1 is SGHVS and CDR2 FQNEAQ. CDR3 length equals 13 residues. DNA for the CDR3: TGTGCCAGCAGTCTTACCGGACCCACTGAAGCTTTCTTT. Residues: CASSLTGPTEAFF.

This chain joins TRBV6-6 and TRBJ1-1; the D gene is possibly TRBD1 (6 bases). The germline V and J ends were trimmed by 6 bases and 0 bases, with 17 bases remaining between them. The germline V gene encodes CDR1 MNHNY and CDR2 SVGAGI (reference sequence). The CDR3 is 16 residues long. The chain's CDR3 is CASSPLNGQLNTEAFF. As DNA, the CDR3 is TGTGCCAGCAGCCCCCTCAACGGACAGCTGAACACTGAAGCTTTCTTT.

CDR3 protein: CATTRGGVNTEAFF. In DNA form, the CDR3 reads TGTGCCACCACTCGAGGGGGTGTGAACACTGAAGCTTTCTTT. The rearrangement uses TRBV15 and TRBJ1-1; tentatively, D is TRBD1 (6 bases). Trimming shortened V by 7 bases and J by 0 bases, and 12 bases separated the two germline ends. The CDR3 is 14 residues long. Germline V lookup: CDR1 LNHNV, CDR2 YYDKDF (reference sequence). Full variable domain (rest looked up from reference TRBV15 and TRBJ1-1): DAMVIQNPRYQVTQFGKPVTLSCSQTLNHNVMYWYQQKSSQAPKLLFHYYDKDFNNEADTPDNFQSRRPNTSFCFLDIRSPGLGDTAMYLCATTRGGVNTEAFFGQGTRLTVV.

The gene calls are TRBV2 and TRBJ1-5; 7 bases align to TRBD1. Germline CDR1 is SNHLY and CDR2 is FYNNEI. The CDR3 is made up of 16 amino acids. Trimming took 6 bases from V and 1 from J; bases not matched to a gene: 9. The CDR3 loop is CASRGQVFDSNQPQHF. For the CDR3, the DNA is TGTGCCAGCAGAGGACAGGTATTTGACAGCAATCAGCCCCAGCATTTT. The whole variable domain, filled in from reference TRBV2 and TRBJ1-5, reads EPEVTQTPSHQVTQMGQEVILRCVPISNHLYFYWYRQILGQKVEFLVSFYNNEISEKSEIFDDQFSVERPDGSNFTLKIRSTKLEDSAMYFCASRGQVFDSNQPQHFGDGTRLSIL.

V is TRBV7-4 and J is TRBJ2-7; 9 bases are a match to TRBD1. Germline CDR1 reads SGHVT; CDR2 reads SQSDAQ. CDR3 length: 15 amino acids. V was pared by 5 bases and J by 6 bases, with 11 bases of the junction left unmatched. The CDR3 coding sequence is TGTGCCAGCAGCCAATTGAGGACAGGGGCGAGCGAGCAGTACTTC. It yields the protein CASSQLRTGASEQYF.

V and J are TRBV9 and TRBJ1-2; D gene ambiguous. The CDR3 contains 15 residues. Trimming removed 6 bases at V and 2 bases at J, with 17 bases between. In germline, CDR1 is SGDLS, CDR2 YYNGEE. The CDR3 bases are TGTGCCAGCAATCGGGGTTTCCCGGGGAACTATGGCTACACCTTC. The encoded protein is CASNRGFPGNYGYTF.

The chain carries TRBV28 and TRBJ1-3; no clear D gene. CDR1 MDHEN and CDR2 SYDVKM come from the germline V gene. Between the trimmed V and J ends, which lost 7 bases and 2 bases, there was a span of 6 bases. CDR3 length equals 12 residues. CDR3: CASTAPGNTIYF. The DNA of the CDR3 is TGTGCCAGCACAGCCCCTGGAAACACCATATATTTT.

This chain's CDR3 is CASSGDWGGSEKLFF. The DNA for the CDR3 is TGTGCCAGCAGTGGAGACTGGGGAGGTAGTGAAAAACTGTTTTTT. V gene TRBV25-1 combines with J gene TRBJ1-4; no clear D gene. Trimming stripped 4 bases from V and 7 bases from J, with 16 bases between. The CDR3 runs to 15 residues. Germline loops: CDR1 MGHDK, CDR2 SYGVNS.

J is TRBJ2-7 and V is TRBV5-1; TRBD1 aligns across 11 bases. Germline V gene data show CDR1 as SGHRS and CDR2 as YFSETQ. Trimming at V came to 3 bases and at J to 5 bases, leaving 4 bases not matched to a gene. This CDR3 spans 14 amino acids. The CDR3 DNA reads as TGCGCCAGCAGCTGGGGACAGGGGGGAGACGAGCAGTACTTC. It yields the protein CASSWGQGGDEQYF.

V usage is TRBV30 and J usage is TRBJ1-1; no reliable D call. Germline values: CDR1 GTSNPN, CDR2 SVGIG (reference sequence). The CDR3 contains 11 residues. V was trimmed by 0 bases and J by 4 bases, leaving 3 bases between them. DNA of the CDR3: TGTGCCTGGAGTGTGAGCACTGAAGCTTTCTTT. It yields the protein CAWSVSTEAFF.

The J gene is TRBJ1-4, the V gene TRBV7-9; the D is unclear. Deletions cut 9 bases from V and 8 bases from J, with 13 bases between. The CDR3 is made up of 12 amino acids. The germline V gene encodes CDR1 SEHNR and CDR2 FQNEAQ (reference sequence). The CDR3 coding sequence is TGTGCCAGTGACGTTTTGGGAGAAAAACTGTTTTTT. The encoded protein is CASDVLGEKLFF.

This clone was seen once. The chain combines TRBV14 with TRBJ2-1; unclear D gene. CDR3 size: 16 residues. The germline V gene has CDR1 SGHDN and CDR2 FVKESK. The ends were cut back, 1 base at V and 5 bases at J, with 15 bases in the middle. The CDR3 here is CASSQGDGRQHNEQFF. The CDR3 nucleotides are TGTGCCAGCAGCCAAGGCGACGGAAGGCAACACAATGAGCAGTTCTTC.

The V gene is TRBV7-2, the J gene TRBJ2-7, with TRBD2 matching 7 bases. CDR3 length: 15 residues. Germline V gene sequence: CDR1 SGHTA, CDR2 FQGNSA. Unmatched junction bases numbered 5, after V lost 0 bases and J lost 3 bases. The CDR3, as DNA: TGTGCCAGCAGCTTAGCCCCGGGGAGGGGCTACGAGCAGTACTTC. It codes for CASSLAPGRGYEQYF.

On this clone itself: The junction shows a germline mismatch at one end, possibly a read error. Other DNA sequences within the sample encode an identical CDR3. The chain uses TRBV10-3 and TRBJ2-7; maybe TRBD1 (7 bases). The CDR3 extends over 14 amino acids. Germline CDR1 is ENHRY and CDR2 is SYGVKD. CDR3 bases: TGCGCCATACAACAGGGGACTCTTTCCTACGAGCAGTACTTC. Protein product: CAIQQGTLSYEQYF.

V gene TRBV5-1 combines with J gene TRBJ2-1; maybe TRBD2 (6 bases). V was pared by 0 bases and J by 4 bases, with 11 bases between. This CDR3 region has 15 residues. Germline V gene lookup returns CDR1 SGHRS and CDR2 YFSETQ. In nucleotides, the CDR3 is TGCGCCAGCAGCTTGGCCGTAGCGGAGTACAATGAGCAGTTCTTC. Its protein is CASSLAVAEYNEQFF.

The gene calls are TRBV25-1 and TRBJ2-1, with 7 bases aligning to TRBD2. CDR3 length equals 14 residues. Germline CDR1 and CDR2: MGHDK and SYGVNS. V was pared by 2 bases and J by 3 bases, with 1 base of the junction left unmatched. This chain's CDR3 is CASSEAGDYNEQFF. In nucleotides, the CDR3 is TGTGCCAGCAGTGAAGCGGGGGACTACAATGAGCAGTTCTTC.

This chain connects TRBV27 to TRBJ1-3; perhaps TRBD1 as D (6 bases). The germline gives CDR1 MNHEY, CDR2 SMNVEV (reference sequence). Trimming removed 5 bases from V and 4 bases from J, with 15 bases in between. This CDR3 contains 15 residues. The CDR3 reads CASSADRLLGNTIYF. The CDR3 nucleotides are TGTGCCAGCAGTGCCGACAGGCTATTAGGAAACACCATATATTTT.

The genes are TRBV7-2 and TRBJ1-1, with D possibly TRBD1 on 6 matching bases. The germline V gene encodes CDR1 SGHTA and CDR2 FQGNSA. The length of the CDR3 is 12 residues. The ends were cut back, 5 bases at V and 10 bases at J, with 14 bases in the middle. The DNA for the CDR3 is TGTGCCAGCAGCCCACAGGGTGAGGTAGCTTTCTTT. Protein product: CASSPQGEVAFF.

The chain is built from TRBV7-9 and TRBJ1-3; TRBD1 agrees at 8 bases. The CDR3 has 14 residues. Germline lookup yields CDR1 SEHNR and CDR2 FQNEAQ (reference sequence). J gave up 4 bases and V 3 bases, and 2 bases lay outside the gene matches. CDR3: CASSLDRAGNTIYF. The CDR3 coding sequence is TGTGCCAGCAGCTTGGACAGGGCGGGAAACACCATATATTTT.

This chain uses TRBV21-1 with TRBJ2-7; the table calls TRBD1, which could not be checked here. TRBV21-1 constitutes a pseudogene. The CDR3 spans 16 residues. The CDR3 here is CASSKEVEQGLYEQYF. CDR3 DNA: TGTGCCAGCAGCAAAGAAGTAGAACAGGGGTTGTACGAGCAGTACTTC.

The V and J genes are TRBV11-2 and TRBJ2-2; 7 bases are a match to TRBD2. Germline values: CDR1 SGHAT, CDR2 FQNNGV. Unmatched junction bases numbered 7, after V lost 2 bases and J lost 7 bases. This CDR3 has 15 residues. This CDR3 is CASSLSGRAFGELFF. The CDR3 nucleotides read TGTGCCAGCAGCTTAAGTGGGAGGGCCTTCGGGGAGCTGTTTTTT.

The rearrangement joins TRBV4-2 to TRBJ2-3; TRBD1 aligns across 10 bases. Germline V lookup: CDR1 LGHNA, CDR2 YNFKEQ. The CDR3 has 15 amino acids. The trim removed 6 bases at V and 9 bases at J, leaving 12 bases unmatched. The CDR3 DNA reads TGTGCCAGCAGTCACGGACAGGGGGGGATTCAAACGCAGTATTTT. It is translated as CASSHGQGGIQTQYF.

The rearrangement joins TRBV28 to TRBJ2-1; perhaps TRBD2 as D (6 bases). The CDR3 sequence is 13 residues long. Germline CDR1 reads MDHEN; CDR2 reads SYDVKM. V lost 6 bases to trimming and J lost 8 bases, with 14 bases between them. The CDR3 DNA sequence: TGTGCCAGCAGGCCTTGGCGGGGCGATGAGCAGTTCTTC. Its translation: CASRPWRGDEQFF. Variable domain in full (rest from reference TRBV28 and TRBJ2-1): DVKVTQSSRYLVKRTGEKVFLECVQDMDHENMFWYRQDPGLGLRLIYFSYDVKMKEKGDIPEGYSVSREKKERFSLILESASTNQTSMYLCASRPWRGDEQFFGPGTRLTVL.

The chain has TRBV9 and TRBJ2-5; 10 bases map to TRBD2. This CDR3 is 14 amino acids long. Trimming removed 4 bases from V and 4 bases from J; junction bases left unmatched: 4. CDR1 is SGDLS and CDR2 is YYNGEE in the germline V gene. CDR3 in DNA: TGTGCCAGCAGCCCGAGACTAGCGGGAGAGACCCAGTACTTC. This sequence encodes CASSPRLAGETQYF.

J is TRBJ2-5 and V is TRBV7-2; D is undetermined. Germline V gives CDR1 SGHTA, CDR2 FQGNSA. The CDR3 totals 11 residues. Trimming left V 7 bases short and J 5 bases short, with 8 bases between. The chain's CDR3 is CASKIGETQYF. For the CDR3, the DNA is TGTGCCAGCAAGATAGGCGAGACCCAGTACTTC.

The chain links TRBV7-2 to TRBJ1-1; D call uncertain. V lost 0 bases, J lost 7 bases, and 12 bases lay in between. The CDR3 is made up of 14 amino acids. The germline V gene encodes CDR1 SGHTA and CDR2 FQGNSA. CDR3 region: CASSLALGAGEAFF. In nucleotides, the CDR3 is TGTGCCAGCAGCTTAGCGCTGGGAGCTGGTGAAGCTTTCTTT.

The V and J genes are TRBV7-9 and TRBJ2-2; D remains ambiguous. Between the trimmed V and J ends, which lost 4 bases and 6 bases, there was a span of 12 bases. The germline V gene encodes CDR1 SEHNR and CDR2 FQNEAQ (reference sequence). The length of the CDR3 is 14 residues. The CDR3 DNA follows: TGTGCCAGCAGCTCGCACGGAAACGCCGGGGAGCTGTTTTTT. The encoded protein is CASSSHGNAGELFF.

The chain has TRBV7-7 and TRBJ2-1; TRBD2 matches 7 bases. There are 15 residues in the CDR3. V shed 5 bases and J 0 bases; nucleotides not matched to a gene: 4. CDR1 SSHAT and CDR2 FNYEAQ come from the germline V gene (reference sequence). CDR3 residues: CASSVGLVSYNEQFF. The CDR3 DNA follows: TGTGCCAGCAGCGTCGGACTAGTCTCCTACAATGAGCAGTTCTTC.

In DNA form, the CDR3 reads TGTGCCAGCAGTTCCACCCGACTAGCGGATAGCACAGATACGCAGTATTTT. The encoded protein is CASSSTRLADSTDTQYF. The chain carries TRBV27 and TRBJ2-3; 9 positions match TRBD2. The germline V gene has CDR1 MNHEY and CDR2 SMNVEV (reference sequence). The CDR3 runs to 17 residues. V was clipped by 4 bases and J by 0 bases; unmatched bases: 8.